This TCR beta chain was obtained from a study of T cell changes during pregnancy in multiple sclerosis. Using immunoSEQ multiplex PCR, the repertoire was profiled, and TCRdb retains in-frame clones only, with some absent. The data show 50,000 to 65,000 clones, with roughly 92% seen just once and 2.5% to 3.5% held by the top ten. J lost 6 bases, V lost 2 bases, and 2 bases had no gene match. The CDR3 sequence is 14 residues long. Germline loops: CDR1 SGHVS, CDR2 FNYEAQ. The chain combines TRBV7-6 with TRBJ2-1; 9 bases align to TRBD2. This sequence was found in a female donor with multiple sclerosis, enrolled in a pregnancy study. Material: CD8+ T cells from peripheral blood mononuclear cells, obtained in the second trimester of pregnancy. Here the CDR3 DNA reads TGTGCCAGCAGCTTACTAGCGGGAAGCAATGAGCAGTTCTTC. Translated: CASSLLAGSNEQFF. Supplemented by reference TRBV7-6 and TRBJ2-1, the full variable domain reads GAGVSQSPRYKVTKRGQDVALRCDPISGHVSLYWYRQALGQGPEFLTYFNYEAQQDKSGLPNDRFSAERPEGSISTLTIQRTEQRDSAMYRCASSLLAGSNEQFFGPGTRLTVL.